These 15 T cell receptor beta chains originate from one sample sequenced in a study of blood T cell repertoires in COVID-19. Assay: immunoSEQ multiplex PCR; the TCRdb copy retains only in-frame clones and omits some. The table has around 180,000 clones, roughly 79% seen once. The sequenced material came from peripheral blood. Every receptor here comes from a woman at least 80 years old with COVID-19, enrolled during active disease.

This clone occurred a few times. Its ends do not fully match the called genes, so a read error is possible. The chain uses TRBV10-3 and TRBJ2-1; 8 bases match TRBD2. The germline gives CDR1 ENHRY, CDR2 SYGVKD. The CDR3 runs to 16 residues. The CDR3 nucleotides are TGTGCCATCAGTGACGATGACGGGAGGGCCTATAATGAGCAGTTCTTC. Translation gives CAISDDDGRAYNEQFF.

The rearrangement links TRBV28 to TRBJ1-5; TRBD1 aligns across 9 bases. CDR3 size: 16 residues. CDR1 and CDR2 (germline): MDHEN, SYDVKM. Trimming at V came to 6 bases and at J to 4 bases, leaving 10 bases not matched to a gene. Written as DNA, the CDR3 is TGTGCCAGCAGGTTAGGGGGGACAGGGAGTAATCAGCCCCAGCATTTT. The encoded protein is CASRLGGTGSNQPQHF. Full variable domain (remainder filled in from reference TRBV28 and TRBJ1-5): DVKVTQSSRYLVKRTGEKVFLECVQDMDHENMFWYRQDPGLGLRLIYFSYDVKMKEKGDIPEGYSVSREKKERFSLILESASTNQTSMYLCASRLGGTGSNQPQHFGDGTRLSIL.

The chain combines TRBV3-1 (or the pseudogene TRBV3-2) with TRBJ2-7; D possibly corresponds to TRBD2 (5 bases). Germline V gene sequence: CDR1 LGHDT, CDR2 YNNKEL (reference sequence). The CDR3 is 12 amino acids. Deletions cut 1 base from V and 4 bases from J, with 5 bases between. CDR3 sequence reads: CASSQGGYEQYF. In DNA form, the CDR3 reads TGTGCCAGCAGCCAAGGAGGGTACGAGCAGTACTTC.

The chain employs TRBV5-1 and TRBJ1-5; 8 bases are a match to TRBD1. Germline V lookup: CDR1 SGHRS, CDR2 YFSETQ. The CDR3 length is 15 residues. Trimming cost V 7 bases and J 4 bases; bases outside gene matches: 10. In DNA, the CDR3 is TGCGCCAGCGCCCCATCCACAGGGGGTAATCAGCCCCAGCATTTT. Protein: CASAPSTGGNQPQHF.

The chain carries TRBV30 and TRBJ1-2; 7 bases agree with TRBD1. The germline gives CDR1 GTSNPN, CDR2 SVGIG (reference sequence). With 2 bases clipped from V and 11 bases from J, the junction kept 11 bases outside the gene matches. This CDR3 spans 13 amino acids. The CDR3: CAWSLSGQPRYTF. The DNA of the CDR3 is TGTGCCTGGAGTTTATCGGGACAGCCCCGATACACCTTC.

This chain links TRBV18 with TRBJ2-3, with D possibly TRBD1 on 6 matching bases. The CDR3 loop spans 13 amino acids. The germline V gene has CDR1 KGHSH and CDR2 LQKENI. V lost 5 bases and J lost 6, with 12 bases in between. The CDR3 loop is CASSDNRDDTQYF. As DNA, the CDR3 is TGTGCCAGCTCAGATAACAGGGATGATACGCAGTATTTT. The complete variable domain, with remaining parts taken from reference TRBV18 and TRBJ2-3, reads NAGVMQNPRHLVRRRGQEARLRCSPMKGHSHVYWYRQLPEEGLKFMVYLQKENIIDESGMPKERFSAEFPKEGPSILRIQQVVRGDSAAYFCASSDNRDDTQYFGPGTRLTVL.

The CDR3 nucleotides are TGTGCCAGTGGGGACAGAGGACACTTCTATGGCTACACCTTC. Its protein product is CASGDRGHFYGYTF. The rearrangement links TRBV19 to TRBJ1-2, with TRBD1 matching over 7 bases. Losses at the gene ends were 8 bases for V and 4 bases for J; bases not matched to a gene: 10. The CDR3 loop spans 14 amino acids. The V gene's germline CDR1 is LNHDA and CDR2 SQIVND (reference sequence).

This clone was counted a single time. The V call is TRBV20-1, the J call TRBJ2-5; D is uncertain. V was shortened by 3 bases and J by 5 bases, with 16 bases between the two germline ends. The germline V gene has CDR1 DFQATT and CDR2 SNEGSKA (reference sequence). The CDR3 extends over 14 amino acids. CDR3 loop: CSASYQEGTETQYF. The CDR3 DNA sequence: TGCAGTGCTAGTTACCAGGAAGGAACGGAGACCCAGTACTTC.

V usage is TRBV24-1 and J usage is TRBJ2-3; D unresolved. CDR1 is KGHDR and CDR2 is SFDVKD in the germline V gene. CDR3 length: 16 residues. The V and J ends lost 0 bases and 1 base respectively, with 10 bases between them. The CDR3 DNA is TGTGCCACCAGTGATTTGGGCAGTACCCGCACAGATACGCAGTATTTT. Translation gives CATSDLGSTRTDTQYF.

The genes are TRBV11-3 and TRBJ2-2; no clear D gene. Germline CDR1 reads SGHNT; CDR2 reads YENEEA. V lost 1 base, J lost 5 bases, and 8 bases lay in between. CDR3 length equals 14 residues. The CDR3 DNA reads as TGTGCCAGCAGCTTAGCGTCGGGTACCGGGGAGCTGTTTTTT. Translating gives CASSLASGTGELFF.

The chain recombines TRBV24-1 with TRBJ1-5; TRBD1 might be the D (6 bases). The CDR3 runs 16 residues. Germline assignment: CDR1 KGHDR and CDR2 SFDVKD. V was clipped by 4 bases and J by 5 bases, with 17 bases between them. As DNA, the CDR3 is TGTGCCACCAGTGAGGCTGGTCGGGGGGCTGATCAGCCCCAGCATTTT. It encodes CATSEAGRGADQPQHF.

This clone was picked up one time. The identical CDR3 is also encoded by other nucleotide sequences in the sample. This chain links TRBV19 with TRBJ1-5; 10 bases are a match to TRBD1. In germline, CDR1 is LNHDA, CDR2 SQIVND (reference sequence). The CDR3 spans 14 residues. Unmatched junction bases numbered 0, after V lost 5 bases and J lost 2 bases. CDR3 bases: TGTGCCAGTAGTGGGACAGGGGGCAATCAGCCCCAGCATTTT. Protein product: CASSGTGGNQPQHF.

This rearrangement joins TRBV4-2 to TRBJ2-1; TRBD2 agrees at 12 bases. This CDR3 comprises 14 residues. Germline V gene data show CDR1 as LGHNA and CDR2 as YNFKEQ. V was clipped by 4 bases and J by 8 bases; unmatched bases: 3. Here the CDR3 reads CASSRLAGDDEQFF. The DNA for the CDR3 is TGTGCCAGCAGCCGACTAGCGGGGGACGATGAGCAGTTCTTC.

V is TRBV15 and J is TRBJ1-2; the D gene is possibly TRBD1 (5 bases). This CDR3 region has 15 residues. The germline CDR1 and CDR2 sequences are LNHNV and YYDKDF (reference sequence). Trimming removed 0 bases from V and 6 bases from J, with 14 bases in between. CDR3 loop: CATSRDQGKGNGYTF. The CDR3 nucleotides read TGTGCCACCAGCAGAGATCAGGGAAAAGGGAATGGCTACACCTTC.

This clone occurred once. This chain connects TRBV4-1 to TRBJ2-5, with a weak D call TRBD2 (6 bases). CDR3 length: 14 amino acids. V lost 1 base, J lost 1 base, and 7 bases lay in between. Germline assignment: CDR1 MGHRA and CDR2 YSYEKL. The CDR3 reads CASSQGDFQETQYF. CDR3 sequence (DNA): TGCGCCAGCAGCCAAGGGGACTTCCAAGAGACCCAGTACTTC.